This TCR beta chain was sequenced for a study of T-cell reconstitution after alpha-beta-depleted transplantation in children. The study's findings and limits: T-cell numbers and diversity one year post-transplant derived largely from freshly generated T cells. There were reportedly several hundred expanded graft clones from which alpha-beta T cells came about two months after transplant. Some patients showed high day-60 TCRbeta diversity, which derived from surviving recipient T cells and thymic progenitors.

This clonotype was recorded at least ten times. Antigen: not known. The germline CDR1 and CDR2 sequences are MDHEN and SYDVKM. The J segment lost 2 bases and the V segment lost 2 bases, leaving 2 bases of the junction unmatched. The CDR3 totals 15 residues. Preparation of the TCRbeta library was carried out with unique molecular identifiers. TCRdb processed the PCR reads anew with MiXCR; each CDR3 protein has one entry. The data hold roughly 16,000 distinct CDR3 sequences, with 9.5% to 15% observed a single time. The material sequenced was PBMCs, mostly from graft donor cells, taken 180 days after TCRalphabeta/CD19-depleted stem cell transplant. The clonotype originates from a boy younger than two who had a stem cell transplant for Wiskott-Aldrich syndrome, so the T cells may come from the graft donor. The V call is TRBV28, the J call TRBJ2-7, with 11 bases aligning to TRBD2. The CDR3 sequence: CASSLELAGAYEQYF. CDR3 DNA: TGTGCCAGCAGTTTAGAACTAGCGGGAGCCTACGAGCAGTACTTC.